This T cell receptor beta chain derives from a study of cytomegalovirus exposure and HLA in healthy donors (dated by TCRdb to the late 2010s). For context, the study as a whole: According to a later analysis, the 100 to 150 validation repertoires were produced on the same platform as the roughly 720 repertoires of the first cohort. The study aimed to test whether signatures of past pathogen exposure could be identified by cataloging public T cell receptors. In addition to the first cohort of 650 to 800 subjects, a separate validation cohort of approximately 120 different subjects was used. To predict cytomegalovirus infection status, the study combined high-throughput TCR immunosequencing, statistical association of individual TCRs with disease status, and machine learning. The investigation overall reported the following: In vitro tests confirmed that a few of the cytomegalovirus-associated TCR beta chains recognize cytomegalovirus antigens. The authors suggested that the approach could potentially be generalized to other disease states and immunological phenotypes. A later analysis lacked HLA typing for the validation cohort, so it scored co-occurrence in that cohort across all 120 or so repertoires. While some public TCRs were present in many individuals, most TCR sequences turned up only very rarely across donors. In the study, 150 to 200 TCR beta chains were listed as associated with cytomegalovirus. The classifier was reported to diagnose cytomegalovirus status with high specificity and sensitivity in both the original cohort and the validation cohort. In a later analysis, TCRs clustered in the first cohort were found to also tend to co-occur in the approximately 120 validation repertoires, with approximately 93% of cluster scores above 0.

The donors were included in the validation cohort of 130 or so subjects, a group kept apart from the approximately 700-subject first cohort. Receptors were amplified or captured by the immunoSEQ multiplex PCR assay. The original pipeline was this. A statistical classification framework was built to diagnose cytomegalovirus status from the catalog of TCR beta chain sequences. TCRdb stores this immuneACCESS table with in-frame sequences only. Part of the clones is absent; in the studies checked, under half of the shortfall reflects unresolved V genes, and no reason is known for the rest. The V and J calls and clone size come from that table; D and trimming were worked out from the DNA. The sample table lists around 150,000 clones, approximately 80% of them with a count of one. The ten top clones hold 2% to 2.5% of the sample. Comment on this clone: No cognate antigen has been identified for it. There are no base qualities to consult, and no much larger clone falls within one base.

Relative to germline, V is 0 bases shorter and J is 0 bases shorter, with 15 bases between their ends. The CDR3 covers 18 residues, taking in both the cysteine and the phenylalanine. Just the 54-base CDR3 DNA is kept, in frame starting at base 1. Via the germline V gene, CDR1 is SGHVS and CDR2 FNYEAQ. The chain is assembled from TRBV7-6 and TRBJ1-3; no D gene can be assigned with confidence. Input material: PBMCs. The receptor's source is a young man in good health and CMV-seropositive. The CDR3 region: CASSLARARYYSGNTIYF. The DNA sequence is given as TGTGCCAGCAGCTTAGCGCGTGCGCGCTATTACTCTGGAAACACCATATATTTT.